One sample yielded the 21 T cell receptor beta chains listed below, sequenced in a study of patients and donors after allogeneic stem cell transplantation. TCRdb reprocessed the RT-PCR reads with MiXCR, giving one entry per CDR3 protein. The table includes more than 850,000 distinct CDR3 sequences, approximately 19% detected once. Sequencing was performed on blood, either unsorted or a sorted T cell fraction (not recorded which). Receptors were obtained from a human donor who was either an allogeneic HSCT recipient or a stem cell or donor lymphocyte infusion donor (not recorded which). It is not recorded whose cells these are; they may come from a transplant donor.

The gene calls are TRBV5-6 and TRBJ2-1, with D possibly matching TRBD1 (6 bases). V was shortened by 2 bases and J by 8 bases, with 11 bases between the two germline ends. The germline V gene encodes CDR1 SGHDT and CDR2 YYEEEE. This CDR3 is built from 13 residues. Here the CDR3 DNA reads TGTGCCAGCAGCTTCAACACAGGGCATGAGCAGTTCTTC. It is translated as CASSFNTGHEQFF.

This clonotype was seen only a few times. The chain recombines TRBV5-1 with TRBJ1-1, with no clear D. CDR1 SGHRS and CDR2 YFSETQ come from the germline V gene. This CDR3 has 14 amino acids. The germline V and J ends were trimmed by 1 base and 2 bases, with 9 bases remaining between them. The CDR3 DNA reads TGCGCCAGCAGCTTGAATCAAGTAAACACTGAAGCTTTCTTT. It translates to CASSLNQVNTEAFF.

The J gene is TRBJ2-7, the V gene TRBV27, with 11 bases matching TRBD1. CDR1 MNHEY and CDR2 SMNVEV come from the germline V gene (reference sequence). This CDR3 comprises 15 residues. Trimming removed 5 bases from V and 2 bases from J; junction bases left unmatched: 5. The CDR3 sequence is CASSIWDRGAYEQYF. DNA of the CDR3: TGTGCCAGCAGTATTTGGGACAGGGGGGCCTACGAGCAGTACTTC.

This clonotype was recorded a few times. This chain uses TRBV28 with TRBJ2-1, with D maybe TRBD1 (6 bases). This CDR3 comprises 16 residues. The V and J ends lost 0 bases and 5 bases respectively, with 14 bases between them. Germline CDR1 is MDHEN and CDR2 is SYDVKM. The CDR3: CASSLWTGPLNNEQFF. DNA for the CDR3: TGTGCCAGCAGTTTATGGACAGGACCCCTCAACAATGAGCAGTTCTTC.

The chain is built from TRBV20-1 and TRBJ1-4; D uncertain. Per germline, CDR1 DFQATT and CDR2 SNEGSKA (reference sequence). This CDR3 comprises 16 residues. Trimming cost V 1 base and J 3 bases, with 15 bases left between them. The DNA for the CDR3 is TGCAGTGCTAGAGGTCGGGGTCTTTGGGCTAATGAAAAACTGTTTTTT. Protein sequence: CSARGRGLWANEKLFF.

The sample holds a few counts of this clonotype. V and J are TRBV20-1 and TRBJ2-7; tentatively, D is TRBD1 or TRBD2 (5 bases each). The CDR3 covers 15 residues. V was cut by 3 bases and J by 5 bases, with 20 bases left in between. Per germline, CDR1 DFQATT and CDR2 SNEGSKA (reference sequence). The CDR3 DNA is TGCAGTGCTAGGCTCGCCGGGACGCTGGGGAACGAGCAGTACTTC. Translating gives CSARLAGTLGNEQYF.

The chain has TRBV2 and TRBJ2-1; 12 bases map to TRBD2. CDR3 length: 16 residues. Unmatched junction bases numbered 3, after V lost 6 bases and J lost 0 bases. Germline values: CDR1 SNHLY, CDR2 FYNNEI. DNA for the CDR3: TGTGCCAGCAGGGAACTAGCGGGAGGCTCCTACAATGAGCAGTTCTTC. Protein: CASRELAGGSYNEQFF.

This clonotype was counted between two and nine times. The genes are TRBV4-2 and TRBJ1-2; 9 bases map to TRBD1. The CDR3 loop spans 18 amino acids. J gave up 4 bases and V 0 bases, and 12 bases lay outside the gene matches. Germline loops: CDR1 LGHNA, CDR2 YNFKEQ. CDR3 loop: CASSQERTGEPEGYGYTF. The CDR3 bases are TGTGCCAGCAGCCAAGAGCGGACAGGGGAGCCCGAGGGCTATGGCTACACCTTC.

This clonotype was observed a few times. The J gene is TRBJ2-2, the V gene TRBV10-3; 7 nucleotides agree with TRBD2. The CDR3 runs to 17 residues. V shed 6 bases and J 8 bases; nucleotides not matched to a gene: 18. Germline assignment: CDR1 ENHRY and CDR2 SYGVKD. The CDR3 loop is CAIRPPFNAGVSGELFF. CDR3 nucleotides: TGTGCCATCAGACCGCCATTTAACGCGGGAGTGTCAGGGGAGCTGTTTTTT.

This clonotype has at least ten counts. CDR3 in amino acids: CSVPGRMNTEAFF. The DNA for the CDR3 is TGCAGCGTACCGGGACGTATGAACACTGAAGCTTTCTTT. This sequence joins TRBV29-1 and TRBJ1-1, with a possible D match to TRBD1 (5 bases). The germline V gene has CDR1 SQVTM and CDR2 ANQGSEA. V was trimmed by 6 bases and J by 0 bases, leaving 11 bases between them. There are 13 residues in the CDR3.

The chain joins TRBV5-8 to TRBJ2-3, with TRBD2 matching over 13 bases. After removal of 3 bases from V and 3 bases from J, the junction contained 4 bases not matched to a gene. The CDR3 has 16 residues. Looked up from germline, CDR1 is SGHTS and CDR2 is YDEGEE. The CDR3 DNA reads TGTGCCAGCAGCTCCGGGACTAGCGGGACGACAGATACGCAGTATTTT. Its protein is CASSSGTSGTTDTQYF. The entire variable domain, with the rest obtained from reference TRBV5-8 and TRBJ2-3, is as follows: EAGVTQSPTHLIKTRGQQATLRCSPISGHTSVYWYQQALGLGLQFLLWYDEGEERNRGNFPPRFSGRQFPNYSSELNVNALELEDSALYLCASSSGTSGTTDTQYFGPGTRLTVL.

The sample holds a few counts of this clonotype. The chain recombines TRBV25-1 with TRBJ2-3, with 8 nucleotides matching TRBD1. CDR1 is MGHDK, CDR2 SYGVNS, per germline. The CDR3 spans 15 residues. V shed 2 bases, J shed 11 bases, and the junction held 12 bases outside the gene matches. CDR3: CASSESGNRGRRQYF. DNA of the CDR3: TGTGCCAGCAGTGAAAGCGGTAACAGGGGGAGGAGGCAGTATTTT.

This clonotype came up a few times. CDR3 protein: CASSLGSSSSTDTQYF. The DNA of the CDR3 is TGCGCCAGCAGCTTGGGGTCTTCCTCTAGCACAGATACGCAGTATTTT. The rearrangement joins TRBV5-1 to TRBJ2-3; D is uncertain. Trimming left V 0 bases short and J 0 bases short, with 11 bases between. The length of the CDR3 is 16 residues. Germline V lookup: CDR1 SGHRS, CDR2 YFSETQ.

There are a few counts of this clonotype. The gene calls are TRBV6-5 and TRBJ2-1; no reliable D call. Per the germline V gene, CDR1 is MNHEY and CDR2 is SVGAGI. The CDR3 runs to 12 residues. V was cut by 5 bases and J by 8 bases, with 10 bases left in between. In DNA form, the CDR3 reads TGTGCCAGCAGTGGTTCCGGGTATGAGCAGTTCTTC. Protein: CASSGSGYEQFF.

This chain connects TRBV7-3 to TRBJ2-3, with 7 nucleotides matching TRBD1. V was pared by 5 bases and J by 2 bases, with 4 bases of the junction left unmatched. The CDR3 extends over 14 amino acids. Per germline, CDR1 SGHTA and CDR2 FQGTGA. The CDR3: CASSRDRITDTQYF. CDR3 sequence (DNA): TGTGCCAGCAGCCGGGACAGAATCACAGATACGCAGTATTTT. Drawing the rest from reference TRBV7-3 and TRBJ2-3, the complete variable domain is GAGVSQTPSNKVTEKGKYVELRCDPISGHTALYWYRQSLGQGPEFLIYFQGTGAADDSGLPNDRFFAVRPEGSVSTLKIQRTERGDSAVYLCASSRDRITDTQYFGPGTRLTVL.

This clonotype was picked up many times. This chain uses TRBV5-1 with TRBJ2-3, with TRBD2 matching 12 bases. Per germline, CDR1 SGHRS and CDR2 YFSETQ. The ends lost 0 bases at V and 6 bases at J; junction bases unmatched: 5. The CDR3 is 16 amino acids. The CDR3 DNA reads TGCGCCAGCAGCTTGGGACTAGCGGGAGATGGGGATACGCAGTATTTT. Residues: CASSLGLAGDGDTQYF.

This clonotype turned up a few times. The chain is built from TRBV10-3 and TRBJ2-1; 9 positions match TRBD2. J was trimmed by 9 bases and V by 7 bases; bases with no gene match: 10. In germline, CDR1 is ENHRY, CDR2 SYGVKD. The CDR3 totals 14 residues. The CDR3, as DNA: TGTGCCATCACCTCGGACAGCGGGAGGAGTGAGCAGTTCTTC. Translation: CAITSDSGRSEQFF.

This clonotype appeared a few times. CDR3 in amino acids: CASVRGQGLGGELFF. The CDR3 DNA reads as TGTGCCAGCGTCCGGGGACAGGGGCTCGGCGGGGAGCTGTTTTTT. The V and J genes are TRBV6-1 and TRBJ2-2; 10 bases match TRBD1. V shed 8 bases and J 7 bases; nucleotides not matched to a gene: 10. The germline V gene has CDR1 MNHNS and CDR2 SASEGT. The CDR3 extends over 15 amino acids.

This clonotype was observed many times. V is TRBV10-3 and J is TRBJ1-4, with 8 nucleotides matching TRBD1. The CDR3 is 15 amino acids. V lost 8 bases to trimming and J lost 6 bases; unmatched junction nucleotides: 11. CDR1 and CDR2 (germline): ENHRY, SYGVKD. The CDR3 loop reads CAIGAAGGKDEKLFF. Here the CDR3 DNA reads TGTGCCATCGGGGCTGCAGGGGGCAAGGATGAAAAACTGTTTTTT.

The J gene is TRBJ2-1, the V gene TRBV12-5; 10 bases line up with TRBD1. The CDR3 has 16 amino acids. The germline gives CDR1 LGHNT, CDR2 FRNRAP. The ends lost 4 bases at V and 7 bases at J; junction bases unmatched: 10. CDR3 loop: CASGSVPDRGLNEQFF. The DNA for the CDR3 is TGTGCTAGTGGTTCCGTCCCTGACAGGGGGCTAAATGAGCAGTTCTTC.

The V and J genes are TRBV12-3 or TRBV12-4 and TRBJ2-3, with D unresolved. Trimming removed 1 base from V and 1 base from J, with 6 bases in between. CDR3 length equals 14 residues. The CDR3: CASSLDTRTDTQYF. The CDR3 nucleotides read TGTGCCAGCAGTTTAGACACTCGCACAGATACGCAGTATTTT.